Here is one T cell receptor (beta chain) with its context. The CDR3 length is 13 residues. CDR1 and CDR2 from the germline V gene are SGDLS and YYNGEE. This record comes from a study of T cells expressing NK-cell markers. After re-calling the 5' RACE reads, TCRdb lists one entry per CDR3 protein, DNA absent. This table holds a few hundred thousand distinct CDR3 sequences. V is TRBV9 and J is TRBJ2-3; with no DNA, the TCRdb D assignment of TRBD1 cannot be verified. What was sequenced was blood T cells: a sorted CD56 or NKG2C T cell subset, CD4+ or CD8+ T cells, or bulk PBMC T cells (not recorded which). The receptor was derived from a man aged 18-70 years in good health. CDR3 amino acids: CASGGARTDTQYF.